The 5 T cell receptor beta chains given below trace back to one sample, sequenced in a study of cytomegalovirus exposure and HLA in healthy donors. Use of 60 Vbeta and 13 Jbeta primers characterized the PCR. Data came from immunoSEQ multiplex PCR; TCRdb stores just in-frame clones and leaves some out. The data contain roughly 200,000 clones, more than 80% of them singletons. Material: PBMCs. The receptors here all came from a man younger than 45 in good health and CMV-seronegative.

The V call is TRBV28, the J call TRBJ2-5; D might be TRBD1 (6 bases). Germline V gene sequence: CDR1 MDHEN, CDR2 SYDVKM. There are 14 residues in the CDR3. The ends were cut back, 4 bases at V and 5 bases at J, with 14 bases in the middle. The CDR3 nucleotides are TGTGCCAGCAGTTGGGACCCAGGGGCCGAGACCCAGTACTTC. Translating gives CASSWDPGAETQYF.

This clone appeared a few times. The chain's CDR3 is CASSRSGTSGSYEQYF. The DNA of the CDR3 is TGTGCCAGCAGTCGTTCCGGGACTAGCGGATCCTACGAGCAGTACTTC. The chain is built from TRBV27 and TRBJ2-7, with TRBD2 matching 11 bases. Trimming took 5 bases from V and 1 from J; bases not matched to a gene: 7. Germline V gives CDR1 MNHEY, CDR2 SMNVEV (reference sequence). The CDR3 totals 16 residues.

The chain is built from TRBV21-1 and TRBJ1-5; no DNA check was done on the table's D call, TRBD1. TRBV21-1 is deemed a pseudogene. The CDR3 length is 18 residues. The CDR3 is CARLSREGSRWLIQPQHF. CDR3 bases: TGTGCCAGGCTATCCAGGGAAGGGTCAAGGTGGTTAATTCAGCCCCAGCATTTT.

The rearrangement joins TRBV18 to TRBJ2-2, with no clear D. Trimming cost V 4 bases and J 0 bases, with 18 bases left between them. Germline-derived CDR1 and CDR2 are KGHSH and LQKENI. The CDR3 is 18 amino acids. CDR3 nucleotide sequence: TGTGCCAGCTCACTCAAGCTACTCGGGTCCTCGAACACCGGGGAGCTGTTTTTT. This gives the protein CASSLKLLGSSNTGELFF.

The chain employs TRBV7-8 and TRBJ2-1; tentative D call: TRBD1 (6 bases). CDR1 is SGHVS, CDR2 FQNEAQ, per germline. The CDR3 totals 13 residues. Trimming took off 10 bases at V and 2 bases at J, with 12 bases between the two ends. CDR3 amino acids: CAIRTGTYNEQFF. In DNA, the CDR3 is TGTGCCATCCGAACAGGGACCTACAATGAGCAGTTCTTC.